This T cell receptor (beta chain) was sequenced in a study of technical replicates of blood from a few donors. V lost 0 bases to trimming and J lost 3 bases, with 9 bases between them. Germline CDR1 reads LNHNV; CDR2 reads YYDKDF (reference sequence). The CDR3 has 14 amino acids. Libraries were prepared by immunoSEQ multiplex PCR; TCRdb keeps only in-frame clonotypes and omits some of them. This sample yields tens of thousands of clones, of which roughly 96% are seen a single time; 0.3% to 0.35% belongs to the top ten. The chain carries TRBV15 and TRBJ2-7; no definite D call. Sequencing was carried out using T cells isolated from PBMCs. The clonotype originates from a human donor in good health. The CDR3 nucleotides read TGTGCCACCAGCAGAGAGGGCCGGAACTACGAGCAGTACTTC. Amino acids: CATSREGRNYEQYF.